The 20 T cell receptor beta chains below come from one sample, sequenced in a study of a mutant IDH1 vaccine in newly diagnosed glioma listed by TCRdb under 2021. Their specific antigens are unknown. This specimen's time point label, per the study, means: week 5, during vaccination. Each vaccine dose was 300 ug of a 20-mer mutant IDH1 peptide in Montanide, given subcutaneously with topical imiquimod. The library was produced with the immunoSEQ multiplex PCR assay. In TCRdb, the immuneACCESS table is reduced to in-frame sequences with V and J assigned. These tables do not hold every clone; where another copy was compared, an unresolved V gene accounts for under half, and the others remain unexplained. This sample comprises about 51,000 clones, over 75% of them detected only once. The top ten constitute approximately 1.8% of the sample. The sequencing used PBMCs, collected from a glioma patient whose treatment included an IDH1 peptide vaccine. These receptors were taken from a woman between 40 and 50 years old with glioma.

The chain is built from TRBV7-2 and TRBJ1-3; D gene uncertain. Germline loops: CDR1 SGHTA, CDR2 FQGNSA. The length of the CDR3 is 12 residues. Deletions cut 5 bases from V and 2 bases from J, with 4 bases between. In DNA, the CDR3 is TGTGCCAGCAGCCGGGCTGGAAACACCATATATTTT. Its translation is CASSRAGNTIYF.

There are a few counts of this clone. The chain recombines TRBV5-1 with TRBJ1-1; D gene uncertain. This CDR3 comprises 16 residues. Trimming removed 0 bases from V and 4 bases from J, with 16 bases in between. Germline-derived CDR1 and CDR2 are SGHRS and YFSETQ. The CDR3, as DNA: TGCGCCAGCAGCTTGGGCGTGTCGGGGTCGGGCACTGAAGCTTTCTTT. This encodes CASSLGVSGSGTEAFF.

V and J are TRBV5-8 and TRBJ2-5, with D maybe TRBD1 (6 bases). The CDR3 covers 15 residues. The germline gives CDR1 SGHTS, CDR2 YDEGEE. V lost 5 bases and J lost 1, with 15 bases in between. The chain's CDR3 is CASSFRGQTQETQYF. The CDR3 DNA follows: TGTGCCAGCAGTTTTAGGGGACAAACCCAAGAGACCCAGTACTTC. Based on the CDR3 plus reference TRBV5-8 and TRBJ2-5, the full variable domain is EAGVTQSPTHLIKTRGQQATLRCSPISGHTSVYWYQQALGLGLQFLLWYDEGEERNRGNFPPRFSGRQFPNYSSELNVNALELEDSALYLCASSFRGQTQETQYFGPGTRLLVL.

The V and J genes are TRBV7-2 and TRBJ2-3, with a weak D call TRBD2 (5 bases). The V and J ends lost 1 base and 2 bases respectively, with 7 bases between them. In germline, CDR1 is SGHTA, CDR2 FQGNSA. The CDR3 runs to 14 residues. CDR3 residues: CASSLGLHTDTQYF. DNA of the CDR3: TGTGCCAGCAGCTTAGGACTACACACAGATACGCAGTATTTT.

This rearrangement joins TRBV6-6 to TRBJ1-4, with TRBD1 as a possible D gene (6 bases). Trimming stripped 0 bases from V and 7 bases from J, with 12 bases between. The CDR3 has 15 residues. Germline CDR1 MNHNY, CDR2 SVGAGI (reference sequence). The CDR3 sequence is CASSYSAGASEKLFF. The CDR3 region has the DNA TGTGCCAGCAGTTACTCGGCAGGGGCGAGTGAAAAACTGTTTTTT.

This clone was counted a single time. The chain couples TRBV5-6 to TRBJ2-6; TRBD1 agrees at 12 bases. This CDR3 has 17 residues. Germline loops: CDR1 SGHDT, CDR2 YYEEEE. V was clipped by 3 bases and J by 4 bases; unmatched bases: 5. DNA of the CDR3: TGTGCCAGCAGCTCCCGGGACAGGGGGCCCGGGGCCAACGTCCTGACTTTC. It is translated as CASSSRDRGPGANVLTF.

V gene TRBV6-5 combines with J gene TRBJ1-2, with a weak D call TRBD1 (6 bases). The CDR3 spans 14 residues. Deletions cut 6 bases from V and 3 bases from J, with 14 bases between. Germline V gene data show CDR1 as MNHEY and CDR2 as SVGAGI. CDR3 loop: CASSYGQLDYGYTF. The CDR3 nucleotides read TGTGCCAGCAGCTACGGACAGCTAGACTATGGCTACACCTTC.

The genes are TRBV7-2 and TRBJ2-7, with TRBD1 as a possible D gene (6 bases). Germline CDR1 and CDR2: SGHTA and FQGNSA. The CDR3 contains 15 residues. V was trimmed by 4 bases and J by 2 bases, leaving 15 bases between them. CDR3 loop: CASSSAIEGAYEQYF. CDR3 bases: TGTGCCAGCAGCTCAGCCATCGAGGGGGCCTACGAGCAGTACTTC.

The chain joins TRBV5-1 to TRBJ2-7; TRBD1 matches at 9 bases. Trimming removed 5 bases from V and 0 bases from J; junction bases left unmatched: 12. Germline V gene lookup returns CDR1 SGHRS and CDR2 YFSETQ. The CDR3 spans 17 residues. DNA for the CDR3: TGCGCCAGCAGTGGGACAGGGATTATACCCCGCTCCTACGAGCAGTACTTC. This translates into CASSGTGIIPRSYEQYF.

J is TRBJ1-3 and V is TRBV7-2; no reliable D call. The V gene lost 1 base and the J gene lost 0 bases, with 4 bases spanning the gap. The CDR3 contains 14 residues. The germline gives CDR1 SGHTA, CDR2 FQGNSA. The CDR3 loop is CASSLGGSGNTIYF. In nucleotides, the CDR3 is TGTGCCAGCAGCTTAGGGGGCTCTGGAAACACCATATATTTT.

There are a few counts of this clone. The chain is built from TRBV7-9 and TRBJ1-1; unclear D gene. CDR1 is SEHNR and CDR2 is FQNEAQ in the germline V gene (reference sequence). The ends were cut back, 2 bases at V and 5 bases at J, with 6 bases in the middle. CDR3 size: 12 residues. The CDR3 DNA reads as TGTGCCAGCAGCTTACCCTGGACTGAAGCTTTCTTT. Its protein product is CASSLPWTEAFF.

This sequence joins TRBV7-8 and TRBJ1-1; 8 positions match TRBD1. Germline values: CDR1 SGHVS, CDR2 FQNEAQ. V shed 3 bases and J 5 bases; nucleotides not matched to a gene: 8. The CDR3 consists of 15 residues. The CDR3 DNA reads TGTGCCAGCAGCTTCGGCAGGGGGCGGGAGACTGAAGCTTTCTTT. This encodes CASSFGRGRETEAFF.

The rearrangement joins TRBV9 to TRBJ2-1, with D perhaps TRBD2 (7 bases). Deletions cut 4 bases from V and 3 bases from J, with 14 bases between. Germline CDR1 and CDR2: SGDLS and YYNGEE. This CDR3 region has 15 residues. This CDR3 is CASSFGGLNYNEQFF. In DNA, the CDR3 is TGTGCCAGCAGCTTCGGGGGGCTTAACTACAATGAGCAGTTCTTC.

This clone was recorded only once. The rearrangement links TRBV5-6 to TRBJ1-6; TRBD1 aligns across 9 bases. Germline CDR1 reads SGHDT; CDR2 reads YYEEEE. The V and J ends lost 1 base and 10 bases, in that order; junction bases with no gene match: 3. The CDR3 covers 14 residues. The DNA of the CDR3 is TGTGCCAGCAGCTTGTGGGGACAGGGATCACCCCTCCACTTT. Its protein product is CASSLWGQGSPLHF.

The chain is built from TRBV2 and TRBJ1-1; no definite D call. Germline CDR1 reads SNHLY; CDR2 reads FYNNEI. This CDR3 spans 14 amino acids. Trimming removed 3 bases at V and 3 bases at J, with 11 bases between. DNA for the CDR3: TGTGCCAGCAGTGACCCCCGAAGGTACACTGAAGCTTTCTTT. Residues: CASSDPRRYTEAFF. The whole variable domain, filled in from reference TRBV2 and TRBJ1-1, reads EPEVTQTPSHQVTQMGQEVILRCVPISNHLYFYWYRQILGQKVEFLVSFYNNEISEKSEIFDDQFSVERPDGSNFTLKIRSTKLEDSAMYFCASSDPRRYTEAFFGQGTRLTVV.

CDR3 coding DNA: TGTGCCAGCAGTAACCCCTCGGCTCCCTACGAGCAGTACTTC. The encoded protein is CASSNPSAPYEQYF. This chain connects TRBV2 to TRBJ2-7; D gene unclear. The germline V and J ends were trimmed by 5 bases and 2 bases, with 13 bases remaining between them. Germline V gene lookup returns CDR1 SNHLY and CDR2 FYNNEI. The CDR3 covers 14 residues.

The gene calls are TRBV27 and TRBJ1-2; a weak D match, TRBD1 (6 bases). CDR3 length: 15 amino acids. Germline CDR1 MNHEY, CDR2 SMNVEV (reference sequence). The V end lost 0 bases, the J end lost 5 bases, and 13 bases lay between the germline ends. CDR3 nucleotides: TGTGCCAGCAGTTTATCTGTAGGGGGGGGATATGGCTACACCTTC. Encoded protein: CASSLSVGGGYGYTF.

V and J are TRBV18 and TRBJ1-2; TRBD1 matches 10 bases. J was trimmed by 5 bases and V by 2 bases; bases with no gene match: 5. This CDR3 contains 15 residues. Germline CDR1 reads KGHSH; CDR2 reads LQKENI. CDR3 residues: CASSPGGTGEYGYTF. The CDR3 nucleotides read TGTGCCAGCTCACCAGGCGGGACAGGGGAATATGGCTACACCTTC.

The DNA for the CDR3 is TGTGCCAGTAGTATAGGGGGGGTCGAGCAGTACTTC. It specifies CASSIGGVEQYF. The chain employs TRBV19 and TRBJ2-7, with D possibly matching TRBD2 (6 bases). CDR3 length: 12 amino acids. The ends were cut back, 1 base at V and 6 bases at J, with 7 bases in the middle. Germline V gene sequence: CDR1 LNHDA, CDR2 SQIVND (reference sequence).

This clone is classed as medium-sized. V gene TRBV2 combines with J gene TRBJ2-1, with D possibly TRBD2 on 5 matching bases. The CDR3 extends over 13 amino acids. CDR1 and CDR2 (germline): SNHLY, FYNNEI. Trimming cost V 2 bases and J 7 bases, with 9 bases left between them. The CDR3 DNA sequence: TGTGCCAGCAGTGAAAGGAGGAGGAATGAGCAGTTCTTC. Amino acid sequence: CASSERRRNEQFF.